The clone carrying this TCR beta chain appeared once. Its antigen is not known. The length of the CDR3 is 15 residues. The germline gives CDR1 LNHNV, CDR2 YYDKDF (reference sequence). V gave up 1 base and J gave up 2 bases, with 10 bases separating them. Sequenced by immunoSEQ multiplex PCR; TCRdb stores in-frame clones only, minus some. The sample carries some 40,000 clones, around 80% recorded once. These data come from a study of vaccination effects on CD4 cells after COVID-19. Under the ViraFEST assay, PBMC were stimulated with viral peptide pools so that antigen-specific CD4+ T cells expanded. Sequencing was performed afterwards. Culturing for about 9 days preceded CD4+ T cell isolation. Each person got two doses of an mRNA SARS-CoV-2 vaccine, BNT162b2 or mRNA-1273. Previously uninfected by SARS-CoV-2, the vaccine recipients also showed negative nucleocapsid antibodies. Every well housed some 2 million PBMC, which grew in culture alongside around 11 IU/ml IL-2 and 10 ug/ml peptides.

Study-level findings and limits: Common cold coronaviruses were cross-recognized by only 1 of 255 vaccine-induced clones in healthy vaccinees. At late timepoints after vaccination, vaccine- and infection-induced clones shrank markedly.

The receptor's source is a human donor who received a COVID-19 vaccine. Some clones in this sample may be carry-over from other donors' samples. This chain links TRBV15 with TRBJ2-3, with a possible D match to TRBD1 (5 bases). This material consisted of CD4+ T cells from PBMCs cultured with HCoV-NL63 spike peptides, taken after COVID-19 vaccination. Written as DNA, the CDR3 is TGTGCCACCAGCAGAGTTGGACAAGCCACAGATACGCAGTATTTT. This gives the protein CATSRVGQATDTQYF. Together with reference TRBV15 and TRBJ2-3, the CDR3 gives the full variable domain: DAMVIQNPRYQVTQFGKPVTLSCSQTLNHNVMYWYQQKSSQAPKLLFHYYDKDFNNEADTPDNFQSRRPNTSFCFLDIRSPGLGDTAMYLCATSRVGQATDTQYFGPGTRLTVL.